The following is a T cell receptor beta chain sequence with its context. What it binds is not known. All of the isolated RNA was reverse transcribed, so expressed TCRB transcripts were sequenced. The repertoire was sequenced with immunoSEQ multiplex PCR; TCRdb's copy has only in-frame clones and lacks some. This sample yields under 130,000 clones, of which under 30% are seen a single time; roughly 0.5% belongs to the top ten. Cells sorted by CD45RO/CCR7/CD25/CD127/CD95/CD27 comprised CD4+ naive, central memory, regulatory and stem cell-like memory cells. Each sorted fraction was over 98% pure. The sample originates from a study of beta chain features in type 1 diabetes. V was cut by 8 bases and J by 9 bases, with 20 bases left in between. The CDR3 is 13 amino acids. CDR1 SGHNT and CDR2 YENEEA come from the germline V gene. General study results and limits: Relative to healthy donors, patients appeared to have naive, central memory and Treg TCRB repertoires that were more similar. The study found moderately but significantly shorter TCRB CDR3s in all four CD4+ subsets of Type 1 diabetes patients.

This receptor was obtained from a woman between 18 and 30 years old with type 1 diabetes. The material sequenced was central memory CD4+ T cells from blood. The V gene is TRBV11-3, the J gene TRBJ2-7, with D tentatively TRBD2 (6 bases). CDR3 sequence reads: CASRRDPFSVQYF. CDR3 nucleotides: TGTGCCAGCCGGCGGGACCCTTTCTCGGTGCAGTACTTC.